This record covers a single T cell receptor (beta chain). Antigen unknown. This entry comes from a study of PD-1 blockade in classical Hodgkin lymphoma. Study-level results: CD4+ but not CD8+ TCR diversity rose significantly by C4D1. At baseline, newly diagnosed patients reportedly showed less TCR diversity than healthy donors. Baseline diversity was lower in partial responders and progressors than complete responders.

The V gene lost 2 bases and the J gene lost 5 bases, with 11 bases spanning the gap. The CDR3 covers 13 residues. The germline V gene encodes CDR1 GTSNPN and CDR2 SVGIG (reference sequence). Generated by immunoSEQ multiplex PCR, the TCRdb table keeps only in-frame clones and is missing some. The repertoire holds about 94,000 clones, with approximately 94% as singletons. The time point denotes: cycle 4 day 1 (C4D1), after more than five weeks of nivolumab. Every patient was affected by relapse after autologous stem cell transplantation, while exposure to brentuximab vedotin was not uniform. V and J are TRBV30 and TRBJ2-3; D is unresolved. This receptor was taken from a human donor with classical Hodgkin lymphoma. Sequenced here: peripheral blood mononuclear cells (PBMCs), sampled before the fourth cycle of nivolumab. The CDR3 nucleotides are TGTGCCTGGAGTTCGGGCAGGCGAGATACGCAGTATTTT. Protein product: CAWSSGRRDTQYF.